Below, 24 T cell receptor beta chains from the same sample are listed, as sequenced in a study of blood T cell repertoires in COVID-19 (dated by TCRdb to between 2020 and 2021). The receptor library was made with the immunoSEQ multiplex PCR assay. Sourced from immuneACCESS, this table was stored by TCRdb with only in-frame sequences that have V and J called. A share of the clones is absent; for the studies checked, an unresolved V gene accounts for under half, and the remainder has no known explanation. The table for this sample lists fewer than 250,000 clones; about 86% of them were counted only once. The ten largest clonotypes hold 3.5% to 4% of the sample. The sequenced sample consisted of PBMCs or T cells enriched from blood (not recorded which). These receptors were collected from a woman in her thirties or forties with acute COVID-19.

The gene calls are TRBV19 and TRBJ1-1; D might be TRBD1 (5 bases). The germline V and J ends were trimmed by 4 bases and 1 base, with 10 bases remaining between them. CDR3 length equals 14 residues. The germline V gene encodes CDR1 LNHDA and CDR2 SQIVND (reference sequence). The CDR3: CASSNQGANTEAFF. The DNA of the CDR3 is TGTGCCAGTAGTAACCAGGGCGCGAACACTGAAGCTTTCTTT.

This rearrangement joins TRBV15 to TRBJ1-1; D is unclear. Per the germline V gene, CDR1 is LNHNV and CDR2 is YYDKDF (reference sequence). V was trimmed by 1 base and J by 3 bases, leaving 15 bases between them. The CDR3 has 16 amino acids. Here the CDR3 reads CATSRGGAGRYTEAFF. The DNA for the CDR3 is TGTGCCACCAGCAGAGGGGGAGCGGGGAGATACACTGAAGCTTTCTTT.

The chain is built from TRBV6-5 and TRBJ2-7, with D tentatively TRBD1 (6 bases). The CDR3 loop spans 15 amino acids. V lost 7 bases to trimming and J lost 0 bases, with 16 bases between them. Germline V lookup: CDR1 MNHEY, CDR2 SVGAGI. The CDR3 region is CASTTGQYYSYEQYF. In DNA form, the CDR3 reads TGTGCCAGCACCACAGGACAGTACTACTCCTACGAGCAGTACTTC.

The gene calls are TRBV2 and TRBJ1-5; no firm D call. Germline CDR1 reads SNHLY; CDR2 reads FYNNEI. V shed 3 bases and J shed 3 bases, with 12 bases lying between them. The CDR3 runs to 15 residues. The CDR3 sequence: CASSDSGPPNQPQHF. CDR3 nucleotides: TGTGCCAGCAGTGATTCGGGTCCGCCCAATCAGCCCCAGCATTTT.

The chain has TRBV4-3 and TRBJ2-2; 9 bases fit TRBD1. Germline loops: CDR1 LGHNA, CDR2 YSLEER. V shed 1 base, J shed 8 bases, and the junction held 23 bases outside the gene matches. This CDR3 is 21 amino acids long. The CDR3, as DNA: TGCGCCAGCAGCCAAGGAATAGGGACAGGGTTTCGAGGAACTCAAGTTGGGGAGCTGTTTTTT. It yields the protein CASSQGIGTGFRGTQVGELFF.

The chain links TRBV5-6 to TRBJ2-5, with 12 nucleotides matching TRBD1. Germline V gene lookup returns CDR1 SGHDT and CDR2 YYEEEE. V lost 3 bases and J lost 5; bases outside the gene matches: 8. The CDR3 covers 16 residues. The CDR3 protein is CASSWGQGAQGETQYF. The CDR3 nucleotides are TGTGCCAGCAGCTGGGGACAGGGGGCGCAAGGGGAGACCCAGTACTTC.

This clone was seen once. The gene calls are TRBV5-6 and TRBJ1-2; a weak D match, TRBD1 (6 bases). V shed 0 bases and J shed 10 bases, with 10 bases lying between them. Germline V gene data show CDR1 as SGHDT and CDR2 as YYEEEE. The CDR3 totals 12 residues. DNA of the CDR3: TGTGCCAGCAGCTTGGACAGGGCTGCCTACACCTTC. This translates into CASSLDRAAYTF.

J is TRBJ2-2 and V is TRBV7-2; 9 bases are a match to TRBD2. The V gene's germline CDR1 is SGHTA and CDR2 FQGNSA. With V trimmed by 3 bases and J by 0 bases, 8 bases remained unmatched. The CDR3 is 18 amino acids. CDR3 bases: TGTGCCAGCAGCTTTTCCCCTAGCGGGATTTCGAACACCGGGGAGCTGTTTTTT. This codes for CASSFSPSGISNTGELFF.

The chain combines TRBV24-1 with TRBJ1-5, with 11 positions matching TRBD1. The CDR3 length is 16 residues. Germline V lookup: CDR1 KGHDR, CDR2 SFDVKD. The V and J ends lost 2 bases and 8 bases, in that order; junction bases with no gene match: 7. The CDR3 spells CATSDSGQGVLEPQHF. In DNA form, the CDR3 reads TGTGCCACCAGTGATTCGGGACAGGGGGTTCTTGAGCCCCAGCATTTT.

This sequence joins TRBV11-3 and TRBJ2-1; 10 nucleotides align to TRBD2. V dropped 1 base and J dropped 11; count of bases not matched to a gene: 5. The CDR3 contains 14 residues. From germline, CDR1 is SGHNT and CDR2 YENEEA. Written as DNA, the CDR3 is TGTGCCAGCAGCTTAGGGCTAGCGGGAGCCAAGCAGTTCTTC. Amino acids: CASSLGLAGAKQFF. Variable domain in full (rest from reference TRBV11-3 and TRBJ2-1): EAGVVQSPRYKIIEKKQPVAFWCNPISGHNTLYWYLQNLGQGPELLIRYENEEAVDDSQLPKDRFSAERLKGVDSTLKIQPAELGDSAVYLCASSLGLAGAKQFFGPGTRLTVL.

This rearrangement joins TRBV27 to TRBJ2-6; D uncertain. This CDR3 region has 12 residues. Germline V lookup: CDR1 MNHEY, CDR2 SMNVEV (reference sequence). V gave up 10 bases and J gave up 0 bases, with 4 bases separating them. CDR3 sequence: CATGSGANVLTF. DNA of the CDR3: TGTGCCACCGGCTCTGGGGCCAACGTCCTGACTTTC.

The V and J genes are TRBV28 and TRBJ1-3, with 7 bases aligning to TRBD1. CDR1 and CDR2 (germline): MDHEN, SYDVKM. This CDR3 is built from 14 residues. V lost 6 bases and J lost 3; bases outside the gene matches: 5. CDR3 nucleotides: TGTGCCAGCAGCAGACAGGGAGGTGGAAACACCATATATTTT. Protein: CASSRQGGGNTIYF.

V gene TRBV19 combines with J gene TRBJ2-6, with TRBD1 identical over 7 bases. Germline V gene data show CDR1 as LNHDA and CDR2 as SQIVND (reference sequence). The V gene end was trimmed by 7 bases and the J gene end by 2 bases; junction bases not matched to a gene: 5. The CDR3 covers 15 residues. This CDR3 is CASTLTGAGANVLTF. The CDR3 DNA sequence: TGTGCCAGTACCCTAACAGGGGCTGGGGCCAACGTCCTGACTTTC.

The chain is built from TRBV9 and TRBJ2-5; 7 bases align to TRBD2. There are 15 residues in the CDR3. V trimming: 2 bases; J trimming: 4 bases; junction bases outside the gene matches: 8. Germline V gene data show CDR1 as SGDLS and CDR2 as YYNGEE. The DNA of the CDR3 is TGTGCCAGCAGCGTTAAGGGAGGGCGGGCAGAGACCCAGTACTTC. Protein: CASSVKGGRAETQYF.

This sequence joins TRBV19 and TRBJ1-1; the D is unclear. V lost 0 bases and J lost 0, with 8 bases in between. CDR3 length: 15 amino acids. The germline V gene has CDR1 LNHDA and CDR2 SQIVND (reference sequence). The CDR3 DNA reads TGTGCCAGTAGTATAGATCTAGGTATGAACACTGAAGCTTTCTTT. As protein: CASSIDLGMNTEAFF.

V is TRBV28 and J is TRBJ2-3; D is unclear. Germline CDR1 and CDR2: MDHEN and SYDVKM. Trimming left V 2 bases short and J 2 bases short, with 5 bases between. CDR3 length: 13 residues. The CDR3 spells CASSLGFTDTQYF. CDR3 in DNA: TGTGCCAGCAGTTTAGGCTTCACAGATACGCAGTATTTT.

The chain has TRBV9 and TRBJ1-3; 7 positions agree with TRBD1. The CDR3 is 14 amino acids. The trim removed 6 bases at V and 4 bases at J, leaving 7 bases unmatched. Germline CDR1 SGDLS, CDR2 YYNGEE. CDR3 sequence (DNA): TGTGCCAGCAACGACAGGGCGGAAGGAAACACCATATATTTT. Amino acid sequence: CASNDRAEGNTIYF.

This chain connects TRBV29-1 to TRBJ1-1, with 7 bases aligning to TRBD1. V trimming: 6 bases; J trimming: 4 bases; junction bases outside the gene matches: 5. This CDR3 region has 12 residues. Germline V gene data show CDR1 as SQVTM and CDR2 as ANQGSEA. The CDR3 nucleotides read TGCAGCGTGACAGGGTGGGCCACTGAAGCTTTCTTT. Its protein is CSVTGWATEAFF. Full variable domain (remainder filled in from reference TRBV29-1 and TRBJ1-1): SAVISQKPSRDICQRGTSLTIQCQVDSQVTMMFWYRQQPGQSLTLIATANQGSEATYESGFVIDKFPISRPNLTFSTLTVSNMSPEDSSIYLCSVTGWATEAFFGQGTRLTVV.

This clone has a single count. This rearrangement joins TRBV5-5 to TRBJ2-1; TRBD2 agrees at 14 bases. The junction had 9 bases not matched to a gene; V was cut back by 4 bases and J by 0 bases. Germline CDR1 SGHKS, CDR2 YYEKEE (reference sequence). This CDR3 is built from 19 residues. CDR3 sequence (DNA): TGTGCCAGCAGCCCCGGGACTAGCGGGGGTTACGACTCCTACAATGAGCAGTTCTTC. Amino acid sequence: CASSPGTSGGYDSYNEQFF.

V and J are TRBV18 and TRBJ2-5, with D uncertain. Per the germline V gene, CDR1 is KGHSH and CDR2 is LQKENI. V lost 8 bases and J lost 1, with 11 bases in between. CDR3 length equals 13 residues. The CDR3 reads CASGRSPQETQYF. CDR3 DNA: TGTGCCAGCGGAAGGAGTCCCCAAGAGACCCAGTACTTC.

This clone was detected once. The chain carries TRBV7-9 and TRBJ2-7; the D gene could be TRBD1 or TRBD2 (6 bases each). The ends were cut back, 7 bases at V and 4 bases at J, with 20 bases in the middle. This CDR3 comprises 15 residues. CDR1 is SEHNR, CDR2 FQNEAQ, per germline (reference sequence). The CDR3 DNA reads TGTGCCAGCACCAGGGGCGCGGGATCCGGGTACGAGCAGTACTTC. It specifies CASTRGAGSGYEQYF.

J is TRBJ1-1 and V is TRBV7-9, with 7 bases lining up with TRBD1. The V gene end was trimmed by 5 bases and the J gene end by 4 bases; junction bases not matched to a gene: 13. Per the germline V gene, CDR1 is SEHNR and CDR2 is FQNEAQ (reference sequence). CDR3 length: 16 amino acids. Here the CDR3 reads CASSPPGAGGTTEAFF. CDR3 coding DNA: TGTGCCAGCAGCCCCCCGGGAGCAGGGGGGACCACTGAAGCTTTCTTT. The entire variable domain, with the rest obtained from reference TRBV7-9 and TRBJ1-1, is as follows: DTGVSQNPRHKITKRGQNVTFRCDPISEHNRLYWYRQTLGQGPEFLTYFQNEAQLEKSRLLSDRFSAERPKGSFSTLEIQRTEQGDSAMYLCASSPPGAGGTTEAFFGQGTRLTVV.

This chain links TRBV24-1 with TRBJ1-5; 7 nucleotides match TRBD1. Per germline, CDR1 KGHDR and CDR2 SFDVKD. Trimming cost V 6 bases and J 4 bases; bases outside gene matches: 5. The length of the CDR3 is 14 residues. CDR3 DNA sequence: TGTGCCACCAGTAGGGCAGGGGGGAATCAGCCCCAGCATTTT. Translated, it gives CATSRAGGNQPQHF.

The gene calls are TRBV7-3 and TRBJ2-1, with D possibly TRBD2 on 6 matching bases. V lost 1 base and J lost 4, with 11 bases in between. Germline CDR1 and CDR2: SGHTA and FQGTGA. The CDR3 has 15 residues. CDR3: CASSLSSEGYNEQFF. The CDR3, as DNA: TGTGCCAGCAGCTTAAGCTCGGAGGGGTACAATGAGCAGTTCTTC.